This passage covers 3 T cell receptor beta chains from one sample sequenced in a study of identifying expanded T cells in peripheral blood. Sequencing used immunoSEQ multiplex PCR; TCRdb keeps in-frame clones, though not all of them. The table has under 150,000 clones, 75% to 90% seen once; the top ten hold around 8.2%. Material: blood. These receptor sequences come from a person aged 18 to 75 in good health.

The CDR3 loop is CASSVRDGESQHF. The DNA for the CDR3 is TGTGCCAGCAGCGTACGGGACGGCGAGTCCCAGCATTTT. V gene TRBV9 combines with J gene TRBJ1-5; weak D call: TRBD1 (5 bases). Germline assignment: CDR1 SGDLS and CDR2 YYNGEE. The CDR3 covers 13 residues. V lost 1 base and J lost 11, with 13 bases in between.

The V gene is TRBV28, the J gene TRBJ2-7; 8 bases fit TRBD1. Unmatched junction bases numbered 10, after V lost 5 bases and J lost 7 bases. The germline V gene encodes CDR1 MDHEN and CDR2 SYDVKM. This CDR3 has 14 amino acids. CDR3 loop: CASSQGQARGEQYF. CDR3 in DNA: TGTGCCAGCAGTCAGGGACAGGCCCGAGGGGAGCAGTACTTC.

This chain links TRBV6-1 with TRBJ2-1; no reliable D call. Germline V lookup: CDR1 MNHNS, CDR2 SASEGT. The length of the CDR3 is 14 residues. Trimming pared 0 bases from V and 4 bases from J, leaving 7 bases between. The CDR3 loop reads CASSEAGLYNEQFF. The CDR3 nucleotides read TGTGCCAGCAGTGAAGCGGGGTTATACAATGAGCAGTTCTTC.